Listed here are 13 T cell receptor beta chains from one sample, sequenced in a study of T cell changes during pregnancy in multiple sclerosis. Clones were read by immunoSEQ multiplex PCR, and TCRdb kept only the in-frame ones, dropping some. The repertoire has about 79,000 clones, approximately 90% of them found once; the top ten carry 0.47%. This sample comprised CD4+ T cells from peripheral blood mononuclear cells, obtained in the second trimester of pregnancy. These receptors came from a female donor with multiple sclerosis, enrolled in a pregnancy study.

This CDR3 is CATSRGAGETEAFF. The DNA of the CDR3 is TGTGCCACCAGCAGAGGGGCAGGGGAAACTGAAGCTTTCTTT. The J gene is TRBJ1-1, the V gene TRBV15, with a possible D match to TRBD1 (6 bases). Trimming removed 1 base from V and 5 bases from J, with 11 bases in between. The V gene's germline CDR1 is LNHNV and CDR2 YYDKDF (reference sequence). This CDR3 region has 14 residues.

The rearrangement links TRBV9 to TRBJ1-6; TRBD1 is a possible D gene (5 bases). This CDR3 spans 13 amino acids. V was shortened by 4 bases and J by 7 bases, with 9 bases between the two germline ends. Per the germline V gene, CDR1 is SGDLS and CDR2 is YYNGEE. The CDR3 is CASSQHRNSPLHF. CDR3 DNA: TGTGCCAGCAGCCAACACAGGAATTCACCCCTCCACTTT.

The CDR3 sequence: CASRTDAINQPQHF. In DNA, the CDR3 is TGTGCCAGTAGGACTGACGCCATCAATCAGCCCCAGCATTTT. The genes are TRBV2 and TRBJ1-5; D not resolved. In germline, CDR1 is SNHLY, CDR2 FYNNEI. The length of the CDR3 is 14 residues. V lost 9 bases and J lost 3, with 15 bases in between.

This clone was seen a single time. The V call is TRBV19, the J call TRBJ1-3, with D uncertain. Trimming stripped 3 bases from V and 2 bases from J, with 14 bases between. Germline V lookup: CDR1 LNHDA, CDR2 SQIVND (reference sequence). The CDR3 spans 16 residues. The DNA for the CDR3 is TGTGCCAGTAGTATGGTGTCGGTCGGAGCTGGAAACACCATATATTTT. This codes for CASSMVSVGAGNTIYF. Full variable domain (outside the CDR3, taken from reference TRBV19 and TRBJ1-3): DGGITQSPKYLFRKEGQNVTLSCEQNLNHDAMYWYRQDPGQGLRLIYYSQIVNDFQKGDIAEGYSVSREKKESFPLTVTSAQKNPTAFYLCASSMVSVGAGNTIYFGEGSWLTVV.

V usage is TRBV27 and J usage is TRBJ2-5, with 13 positions matching TRBD2. The CDR3 length is 19 residues. From germline, CDR1 is MNHEY and CDR2 SMNVEV (reference sequence). J lost 3 bases, V lost 2 bases, and 12 bases had no gene match. CDR3 in amino acids: CASSLGTGGGLAGEETQYF. CDR3 bases: TGTGCCAGCAGTTTAGGGACAGGGGGTGGACTAGCGGGAGAAGAGACCCAGTACTTC.

The chain joins TRBV19 to TRBJ1-2, with TRBD1 matching over 7 bases. This CDR3 has 15 amino acids. Germline V gene sequence: CDR1 LNHDA, CDR2 SQIVND (reference sequence). Trimming removed 7 bases from V and 2 bases from J; junction bases left unmatched: 10. This CDR3 is CASIPNRGPNYGYTF. For the CDR3, the DNA is TGTGCCAGTATACCCAACAGGGGACCCAACTATGGCTACACCTTC.

The V and J genes are TRBV29-1 and TRBJ2-1, with TRBD2 matching over 8 bases. The junction had 15 bases not matched to a gene; V was cut back by 3 bases and J by 5 bases. The length of the CDR3 is 17 residues. Germline V gives CDR1 SQVTM, CDR2 ANQGSEA. The DNA for the CDR3 is TGCAGCGTTGAGGAGCTCCGGGGGGGAGCAAGAAACAATGAGCAGTTCTTC. Its translation: CSVEELRGGARNNEQFF.

This sequence joins TRBV6-5 and TRBJ1-1, with D tentatively TRBD1 (6 bases). This CDR3 region has 15 residues. The germline V and J ends were trimmed by 6 bases and 5 bases, with 19 bases remaining between them. CDR1 and CDR2 from the germline V gene are MNHEY and SVGAGI. CDR3 protein: CASSALGLGQTEAFF. The CDR3 nucleotides are TGTGCCAGCAGCGCCCTGGGGCTCGGACAGACTGAAGCTTTCTTT.

The genes are TRBV4-1 and TRBJ2-5; 9 bases are shared with TRBD1. Germline loops: CDR1 MGHRA, CDR2 YSYEKL. The J segment lost 4 bases and the V segment lost 1 base, leaving 4 bases of the junction unmatched. The CDR3 totals 15 residues. The CDR3 sequence: CASSQGDREGETQYF. The CDR3 DNA reads as TGCGCCAGCAGCCAAGGGGACAGGGAAGGAGAGACCCAGTACTTC.

The chain employs TRBV6-1 and TRBJ1-5; TRBD1 agrees at 7 bases. V shed 4 bases and J 1 base; nucleotides not matched to a gene: 4. The V gene's germline CDR1 is MNHNS and CDR2 SASEGT. This CDR3 comprises 15 residues. The CDR3 DNA sequence: TGTGCCAGCAGTGTCACAGGGGTGAGCAATCAGCCCCAGCATTTT. Translation: CASSVTGVSNQPQHF.

The rearrangement joins TRBV29-1 to TRBJ2-5, with TRBD2 as a possible D gene (6 bases). Germline values: CDR1 SQVTM, CDR2 ANQGSEA. Trimming pared 7 bases from V and 5 bases from J, leaving 14 bases between. The CDR3 has 12 amino acids. The CDR3 DNA reads TGCAGCGCCTTCGCGGGGTGGGAGACCCAGTACTTC. Residues: CSAFAGWETQYF.

This rearrangement joins TRBV5-6 to TRBJ2-7, with 7 bases matching TRBD2. From germline, CDR1 is SGHDT and CDR2 YYEEEE. J gave up 2 bases and V 1 base, and 0 bases lay outside the gene matches. The CDR3 totals 13 residues. CDR3 protein: CASSLTSAYEQYF. The CDR3 region has the DNA TGTGCCAGCAGCTTGACTAGCGCCTACGAGCAGTACTTC.

This chain connects TRBV6-1 to TRBJ2-7; 8 positions match TRBD1. This CDR3 has 15 residues. The germline V gene encodes CDR1 MNHNS and CDR2 SASEGT. Unmatched junction bases numbered 10, after V lost 2 bases and J lost 7 bases. This CDR3 is CASSERGTGAWEQYF. CDR3 coding DNA: TGTGCCAGCAGTGAACGAGGGACAGGTGCGTGGGAGCAGTACTTC.